A selection of T cell receptor beta chains follows, all from one sample in a study of cytomegalovirus exposure and HLA in healthy donors. Measured with immunoSEQ multiplex PCR; TCRdb has only the in-frame clones, and not every one. The sample gives about 130,000 clones, less than 95% of which show up once; 1.5% to 2% is in the top ten. Sample: PBMCs. The receptors here all came from a man in his late teens or twenties in good health and CMV-seropositive. Both conserved end residues are part of each CDR3. A D gene is named only where the DNA matches it firmly. Where a row states a size, it is once, few, many or the class of an expanded clone; other rows omit it.

NA	TRBV15	TRBD2	TRBJ2-1	CATSNSGSKDEQFF	TGTGCCACCAGCAACAGCGGGAGTAAGGATGAGCAGTTCTTC
NA	TRBV2	TRBD1	TRBJ2-3	CASRVTGADTQYF	TGTGCCAGCAGGGTGACAGGGGCAGATACGCAGTATTTT
NA	TRBV25-1	NA	TRBJ2-1	CASSGYSVYAYNEQFF	TGTGCCAGCAGTGGATATAGCGTGTATGCCTACAATGAGCAGTTCTTC
NA	TRBV2	TRBD2	TRBJ2-7	CASSEEPSGIPYEQYF	TGTGCCAGCAGTGAAGAGCCTAGCGGGATTCCCTACGAGCAGTACTTC
once	TRBV28	TRBD1	TRBJ2-1	CASSPMDREYNEQFF	TGTGCCAGCAGTCCTATGGACAGGGAGTACAATGAGCAGTTCTTC
NA	TRBV2	NA	TRBJ2-5	CASSDRGDRQYF	TGTGCCAGCAGTGATAGGGGCGATCGTCAGTACTTC
NA	TRBV28	NA	TRBJ1-5	CATTSTSIGDQPQHF	TGTGCCACGACCTCGACAAGTATAGGCGATCAGCCCCAGCATTTT
NA	TRBV6-6	NA	TRBJ2-1	CASSPGSSYNEQFF	TGTGCCAGCAGTCCCGGGTCCTCCTACAATGAGCAGTTCTTC
once	TRBV2	TRBD1	TRBJ2-7	CASRGPGQGYEQYF	TGTGCCAGCAGAGGACCGGGACAGGGGTACGAGCAGTACTTC
NA	TRBV27	NA	TRBJ1-4	CASSFMAATNEKLFF	TGTGCCAGCAGTTTTATGGCCGCAACTAATGAAAAACTGTTTTTT
NA	TRBV7-3	TRBD2	TRBJ2-3	CASSPLGSGSTDTQYF	TGTGCCAGCAGCCCATTGGGTAGCGGGAGCACAGATACGCAGTATTTT
NA	TRBV10-3	TRBD1	TRBJ1-5	CAIREGQLSNQPQHF	TGTGCCATCAGGGAGGGACAGCTTAGCAATCAGCCCCAGCATTTT
NA	TRBV18	NA	TRBJ2-1	CASSPTSDYEQFF	TGTGCCAGCTCACCAACTAGTGATTATGAGCAGTTCTTC
NA	TRBV9	TRBD2	TRBJ2-3	CASSVLAGFTDTQYF	TGTGCCAGCAGCGTCCTAGCGGGATTCACAGATACGCAGTATTTT
NA	TRBV9	TRBD2	TRBJ2-5	CASTTRPSGWETQYF	TGTGCCAGCACCACCCGGCCTAGCGGGTGGGAGACCCAGTACTTC
NA	TRBV29-1	NA	TRBJ2-5	CSVANLWETQYF	TGCAGCGTCGCGAACTTATGGGAGACCCAGTACTTC
NA	TRBV7-6	NA	TRBJ2-1	CASSHHEANNEQFF	TGTGCCAGCAGCCACCACGAGGCAAACAATGAGCAGTTCTTC
NA	TRBV4-1	TRBD2	TRBJ2-1	CASSHKEPAGGLNEQFF	TGCGCCAGCAGCCACAAGGAGCCAGCGGGAGGCCTCAATGAGCAGTTCTTC
NA	TRBV13	NA	TRBJ2-1	CASSLGPGSYNEQFF	TGTGCCAGCAGCTTAGGACCGGGCTCCTACAATGAGCAGTTCTTC
NA	TRBV28	TRBD2	TRBJ2-1	CASSPLAGGSNEQFF	TGTGCCAGCAGCCCCCTAGCGGGAGGCTCCAATGAGCAGTTCTTC
NA	TRBV6-1	TRBD1	TRBJ1-5	CASIPTGGGRQPQHF	TGTGCCAGCATCCCGACAGGGGGCGGGAGGCAGCCCCAGCATTTT
NA	TRBV28	TRBD2	TRBJ2-1	CASSSLLAGTVYNEQFF	TGTGCCAGCAGTTCTTTACTAGCGGGAACAGTATACAATGAGCAGTTCTTC
NA	TRBV5-4	TRBD2	TRBJ2-7	CASSPERDPEQYF	TGTGCCAGCAGCCCCGAGCGGGATCCCGAGCAGTACTTC
NA	TRBV5-4	TRBD1	TRBJ2-5	CASSGGDRGGTQYF	TGTGCCAGCAGCGGAGGGGACAGGGGTGGGACCCAGTACTTC
NA	TRBV1	NA	TRBJ1-2	CTSSHRVNYGYTF	TGCACCAGCAGCCACAGGGTCAACTATGGCTACACCTTC